This note documents a single TCR beta chain sequence. With V trimmed by 10 bases and J by 5 bases, 10 bases remained unmatched. This CDR3 contains 14 residues. CDR1 and CDR2 from the germline V gene are MDHEN and SYDVKM. This record comes from a study of blood T cell repertoires in COVID-19. Assay used: immunoSEQ multiplex PCR; TCRdb lists only in-frame clones, some missing. The sample records fewer than 70,000 clones, around 85% being singletons. The chain couples TRBV28 to TRBJ1-5, with 8 nucleotides matching TRBD1. Input material: peripheral blood. The TCR originated in a woman aged 70-85 years with active COVID-19. CDR3 protein: CATKDREIDQPQHF. CDR3 nucleotides: TGTGCCACAAAGGACAGGGAGATTGATCAGCCCCAGCATTTT.